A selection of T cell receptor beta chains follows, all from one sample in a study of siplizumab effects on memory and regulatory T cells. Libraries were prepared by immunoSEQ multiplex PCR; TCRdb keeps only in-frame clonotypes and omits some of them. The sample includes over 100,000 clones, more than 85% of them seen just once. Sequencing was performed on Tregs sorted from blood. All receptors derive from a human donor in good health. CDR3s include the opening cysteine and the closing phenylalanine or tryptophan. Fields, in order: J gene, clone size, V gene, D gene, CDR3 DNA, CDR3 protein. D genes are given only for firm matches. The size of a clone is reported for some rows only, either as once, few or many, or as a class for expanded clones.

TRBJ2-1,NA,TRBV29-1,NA,TGCAGCGTTGGTGCAAGGCGGGATGGTAGCTCCTACAATGAGCAGTTCTTC,CSVGARRDGSSYNEQFF
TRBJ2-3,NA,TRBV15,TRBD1,TGTGCCACTGCGGACAGGGCGTCCACAGATACGCAGTATTTT,CATADRASTDTQYF
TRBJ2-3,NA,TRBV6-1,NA,TGTGCCAGCAGATTATCAGGCACAGATACGCAGTATTTT,CASRLSGTDTQYF
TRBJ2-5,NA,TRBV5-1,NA,TGCGCCAGCAGGCTGGGCCGGGCCCAAGAGACCCAGTACTTC,CASRLGRAQETQYF
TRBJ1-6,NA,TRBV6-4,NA,TGTGCCAGCAGTGACTCGATTTCGTGGGGGAGATATAATTCACCCCTCCACTTT,CASSDSISWGRYNSPLHF
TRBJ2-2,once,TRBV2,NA,TGTGCCAGCAGTGAAGCGGCTTGGGGGTCCGGGGAGCTGTTTTTT,CASSEAAWGSGELFF
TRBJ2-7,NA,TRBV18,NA,TGTGCCAGCTCGCTCATGAACGAGCAGTACTTC,CASSLMNEQYF
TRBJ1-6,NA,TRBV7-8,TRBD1,TGTGCCAGCAGCTCTACCGGGACAGGAGTTTCCTATAATTCACCCCTCCACTTT,CASSSTGTGVSYNSPLHF
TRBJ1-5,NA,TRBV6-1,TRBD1,TGTGCCAGCAGAGGGACAGGTGGGGGTAATCAGCCCCAGCATTTT,CASRGTGGGNQPQHF
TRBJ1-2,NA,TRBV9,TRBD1,TGTGCCAGCACCAAGACAGGGCCCGGCTATGGCTACACCTTC,CASTKTGPGYGYTF
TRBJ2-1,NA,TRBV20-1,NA,TGCAGTGCTGGGCCGCTCGATGAGCAGTTCTTC,CSAGPLDEQFF
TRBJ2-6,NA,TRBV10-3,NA,TGTGCCATCAGCGGGAGGGGGCGTGGGGCCAACGTCCTGACTTTC,CAISGRGRGANVLTF
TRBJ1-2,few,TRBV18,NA,TGTGCCAGCTCACCACGGGGCTATGGCTACACCTTC,CASSPRGYGYTF
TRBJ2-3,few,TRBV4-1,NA,TGCGCCAGCAGCCCCACTAGGCTAGATACGCAGTATTTT,CASSPTRLDTQYF
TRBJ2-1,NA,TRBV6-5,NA,TGTGCCAGCATTTCACGGAGGGGAAGGAATGAGCAGTTCTTC,CASISRRGRNEQFF
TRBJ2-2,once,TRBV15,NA,TGTGCCACCAGCAGAAGGACCAACACCGGGGAGCTGTTTTTT,CATSRRTNTGELFF
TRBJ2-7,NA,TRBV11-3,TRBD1,TGTGCCAGCAACCCGGGACAGGGGGCCGACGAGCAGTACTTC,CASNPGQGADEQYF
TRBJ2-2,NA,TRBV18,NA,TGTGCCAGCTCACCCCCCTCAGCACTTAACACCGGGGAGCTGTTTTTT,CASSPPSALNTGELFF
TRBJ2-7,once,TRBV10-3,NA,TGTGCCATCCGAAAAACGGAACTGACGGACGAGCAGTACTTC,CAIRKTELTDEQYF
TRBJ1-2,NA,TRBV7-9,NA,TGTGCCAGCAGCTTAGAGACGTTCGGGTTTGGCTACACCTTC,CASSLETFGFGYTF
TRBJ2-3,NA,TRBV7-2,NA,TGTGCCAGCAGCTTACAAGGGGGGCCAGATACGCAGTATTTT,CASSLQGGPDTQYF
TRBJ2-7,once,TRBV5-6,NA,TGTGCCAGCAGCTCGCGAGGGTGGGCGTACGAGCAGTACTTC,CASSSRGWAYEQYF
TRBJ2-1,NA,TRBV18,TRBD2,TGTGCCAGCTCGGAGCTAGCGGGGGATGGTAATGAGCAGTTCTTC,CASSELAGDGNEQFF
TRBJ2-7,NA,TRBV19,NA,TGTGCCAGTAGACAGGGAGGTTCGTACGAGCAGTACTTC,CASRQGGSYEQYF
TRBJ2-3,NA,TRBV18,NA,TGTGCCAGCTCACCACAAGGGCAGGACACGCAGTATTTT,CASSPQGQDTQYF
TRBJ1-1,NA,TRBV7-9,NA,TGTGCCAGCAGCAAAGTGTCGGGGTTTGCAAATGAAGCTTTCTTT,CASSKVSGFANEAFF
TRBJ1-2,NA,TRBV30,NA,TGTGCCGGCGTCCACAGGGCCTCTGGCTACACCTTC,CAGVHRASGYTF
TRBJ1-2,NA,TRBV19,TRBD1,TGTGCCAGTAGACAGGGGACCTACACCTTC,CASRQGTYTF
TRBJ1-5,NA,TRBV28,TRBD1,TGTGCCAGCACCGCGTTACAGGGGGCTGGTTTAAGGCAGCCCCAGCATTTT,CASTALQGAGLRQPQHF
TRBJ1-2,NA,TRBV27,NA,TGTGCCAGCAGTTTCACAGGGATCTATGGCTACACCTTC,CASSFTGIYGYTF
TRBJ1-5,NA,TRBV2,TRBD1,TGTGCCAGCAGTGAAGACAGGGGTCGAGGTCAGCCCCAGCATTTT,CASSEDRGRGQPQHF